Listed below are T cell receptor beta chains from one sample, sequenced in a study of cytomegalovirus exposure and HLA in healthy donors. Only in-frame clones appear in the TCRdb table, and some are missing; sequencing was by immunoSEQ multiplex PCR. The table records approximately 100,000 clones, 79% of them present only once. Sequenced sample: PBMCs. Receptors originate from a man in his fifties or sixties in good health and CMV-seropositive. Both conserved end residues are part of each CDR3. A D gene is named only where the DNA matches it firmly. Where a row states a size, it is once, few, many or the class of an expanded clone; other rows omit it.

clone size: NA
CDR3 length: 14
V gene: TRBV4-2
D gene: NA
J gene: TRBJ1-4
CDR3 DNA: TGTGCCAGCAGACCTCAGGAAATTAATGAAAAACTGTTTTTT
CDR3 protein: CASRPQEINEKLFF

clone size: NA
CDR3 length: 16
V gene: TRBV10-3
D gene: TRBD1
J gene: TRBJ1-5
CDR3 DNA: TGTGCCATCAGTGAGAAAAGACAGGGCTTGGATCAGCCCCAGCATTTT
CDR3 protein: CAISEKRQGLDQPQHF

clone size: NA
CDR3 length: 17
V gene: TRBV23-1
D gene: NA
J gene: TRBJ2-7
CDR3 DNA: TGCGCCAGCAGTCAATCGTCGAAGGGACTCCCTTTCTACGAGCAGTACTTC
CDR3 protein: CASSQSSKGLPFYEQYF

clone size: NA
CDR3 length: 14
V gene: TRBV30
D gene: TRBD2
J gene: TRBJ2-7
CDR3 DNA: TGTGCCTGGGACAGGCGGACTAGCTCCGCCGAGCAGTACTTC
CDR3 protein: CAWDRRTSSAEQYF

clone size: few
CDR3 length: 14
V gene: TRBV7-2
D gene: TRBD2
J gene: TRBJ2-7
CDR3 DNA: TGTGCCAGCAGCTTGGGGGGGGGAGTCTACGAGCAGTACTTC
CDR3 protein: CASSLGGGVYEQYF

clone size: NA
CDR3 length: 14
V gene: TRBV19
D gene: NA
J gene: TRBJ1-5
CDR3 DNA: TGTGCCAGTAGTATCACAGGGAGCAATCAGCCCCAGCATTTT
CDR3 protein: CASSITGSNQPQHF

clone size: few
CDR3 length: 18
V gene: TRBV5-1
D gene: TRBD1
J gene: TRBJ2-7
CDR3 DNA: TGCGCCAGCAGCTCGCAGTCTGCGGGGACAGGGGGAACTTCCGAGCAGTACTTC
CDR3 protein: CASSSQSAGTGGTSEQYF

clone size: NA
CDR3 length: 15
V gene: TRBV19
D gene: NA
J gene: TRBJ2-3
CDR3 DNA: TGTGCCAGTAGGCCCAGCGGGTTGGGTGTTGGTACGCAGTATTTT
CDR3 protein: CASRPSGLGVGTQYF

clone size: NA
CDR3 length: 15
V gene: TRBV19
D gene: TRBD1
J gene: TRBJ1-5
CDR3 DNA: TGTGCCAGTAGTGCGGGACAGACTAGCAATCAGCCCCAGCATTTT
CDR3 protein: CASSAGQTSNQPQHF

clone size: NA
CDR3 length: 15
V gene: TRBV6-5
D gene: NA
J gene: TRBJ2-1
CDR3 DNA: TGTGCCAGCAGTTACTCACTGGGTTCGGGGTATGAGCAGTTCTTC
CDR3 protein: CASSYSLGSGYEQFF

clone size: NA
CDR3 length: 13
V gene: TRBV7-3
D gene: NA
J gene: TRBJ2-1
CDR3 DNA: TGTGCCAGCAGTTTGGCCTTAGGGGTTGAGCAGTTCTTC
CDR3 protein: CASSLALGVEQFF

clone size: NA
CDR3 length: 14
V gene: TRBV27
D gene: TRBD2
J gene: TRBJ2-7
CDR3 DNA: TGTGCCAGCACCACTAGCGGGAGGTCCTACGAGCAGTACTTC
CDR3 protein: CASTTSGRSYEQYF

clone size: NA
CDR3 length: 14
V gene: TRBV2
D gene: TRBD1
J gene: TRBJ1-5
CDR3 DNA: TGTGCCAGCAGTCCACAGGGGAGGAATCAGCCCCAGCATTTT
CDR3 protein: CASSPQGRNQPQHF

clone size: NA
CDR3 length: 18
V gene: TRBV28
D gene: TRBD2
J gene: TRBJ2-3
CDR3 DNA: TGTGCCAGCAGTTTGCAGATGCCGGGACTAGCGGAGCGGGATACGCAGTATTTT
CDR3 protein: CASSLQMPGLAERDTQYF

clone size: NA
CDR3 length: 15
V gene: TRBV30
D gene: TRBD2
J gene: TRBJ2-3
CDR3 DNA: TGTGCCTGGAGTGTTGCTAGCGGGATCTCAGATACGCAGTATTTT
CDR3 protein: CAWSVASGISDTQYF

clone size: few
CDR3 length: 16
V gene: TRBV9
D gene: NA
J gene: TRBJ1-3
CDR3 DNA: TGTGCCAGCAGCGCGGTGGACACTTTCTCTGGAAACACCATATATTTT
CDR3 protein: CASSAVDTFSGNTIYF

clone size: once
CDR3 length: 15
V gene: TRBV10-3
D gene: NA
J gene: TRBJ2-5
CDR3 DNA: TGTGCCATCAGTGAGTCGAACCGGTTTTCCAAGACCCAGTACTTC
CDR3 protein: CAISESNRFSKTQYF

clone size: few
CDR3 length: 14
V gene: TRBV27
D gene: NA
J gene: TRBJ1-1
CDR3 DNA: TGTGCCAGCAGTTTTGGTAGAGCGAACACTGAAGCTTTCTTT
CDR3 protein: CASSFGRANTEAFF

clone size: NA
CDR3 length: 14
V gene: TRBV5-1
D gene: NA
J gene: TRBJ2-7
CDR3 DNA: TGCGCCAGCAGCCGGGAGGCCCCAGGGGACGAGCAGTACTTC
CDR3 protein: CASSREAPGDEQYF

clone size: NA
CDR3 length: 14
V gene: TRBV7-9
D gene: TRBD1
J gene: TRBJ2-5
CDR3 DNA: TGTGCCAGCAGCCCTGGGGACAGGGGAGAGACCCAGTACTTC
CDR3 protein: CASSPGDRGETQYF

clone size: NA
CDR3 length: 15
V gene: TRBV6-6
D gene: TRBD1
J gene: TRBJ1-1
CDR3 DNA: TGTGCCAGCAGCCTGGACAGGGGGCGCGGGACTGAAGCTTTCTTT
CDR3 protein: CASSLDRGRGTEAFF

clone size: NA
CDR3 length: 13
V gene: TRBV10-3
D gene: TRBD2
J gene: TRBJ2-3
CDR3 DNA: TGTGCCATCGCCGGCGGGAGAGAGGATACGCAGTATTTT
CDR3 protein: CAIAGGREDTQYF

clone size: NA
CDR3 length: 15
V gene: TRBV11-2
D gene: NA
J gene: TRBJ2-1
CDR3 DNA: TGTGCCAGCAGCCCTTCTTTTGAGCCCTACAATGAGCAGTTCTTC
CDR3 protein: CASSPSFEPYNEQFF

clone size: NA
CDR3 length: 19
V gene: TRBV5-1
D gene: TRBD2
J gene: TRBJ2-3
CDR3 DNA: TGCGCCAGCAGTCCGATAGGAGCGGGAGGGGGATCTAGCACAGATACGCAGTATTTT
CDR3 protein: CASSPIGAGGGSSTDTQYF

clone size: NA
CDR3 length: 14
V gene: TRBV5-5
D gene: NA
J gene: TRBJ2-2
CDR3 DNA: TGTGCCAGCAGCTTGGTGGCAGGGACCGGGGAGCTGTTTTTT
CDR3 protein: CASSLVAGTGELFF

clone size: NA
CDR3 length: 15
V gene: TRBV11-2
D gene: NA
J gene: TRBJ1-2
CDR3 DNA: TGTGCCAGCAGCGAAGAACATCGGAGGACGTATGGCTACACCTTC
CDR3 protein: CASSEEHRRTYGYTF

clone size: NA
CDR3 length: 15
V gene: TRBV5-1
D gene: NA
J gene: TRBJ2-1
CDR3 DNA: TGCGCCAGCAGCCCTCGGCGAGGAGCCTACAATGAGCAGTTCTTC
CDR3 protein: CASSPRRGAYNEQFF

clone size: NA
CDR3 length: 17
V gene: TRBV5-4
D gene: NA
J gene: TRBJ2-6
CDR3 DNA: TGTGCCAGCAGCTTCGACAGGTTGAGCTCTGGGGCCAACGTCCTGACTTTC
CDR3 protein: CASSFDRLSSGANVLTF

clone size: once
CDR3 length: 14
V gene: TRBV7-6
D gene: NA
J gene: TRBJ2-5
CDR3 DNA: TGTGCCAGCAGCCAGACTGTGGGCCAAGAGACCCAGTACTTC
CDR3 protein: CASSQTVGQETQYF

clone size: NA
CDR3 length: 13
V gene: TRBV29-1
D gene: NA
J gene: TRBJ1-5
CDR3 DNA: TGCAGCGTGGACCCAGGGGGCAATCAGCCCCAGCATTTT
CDR3 protein: CSVDPGGNQPQHF

clone size: NA
CDR3 length: 11
V gene: TRBV7-6
D gene: NA
J gene: TRBJ2-5
CDR3 DNA: TGTGCCAGCAGCCCGCAAGAGACCCAGTACTTC
CDR3 protein: CASSPQETQYF

clone size: NA
CDR3 length: 15
V gene: TRBV28
D gene: TRBD1
J gene: TRBJ1-4
CDR3 DNA: TGTGCCAGCAGTTCCCCAGGGGGCGCGTATGAAAAACTGTTTTTT
CDR3 protein: CASSSPGGAYEKLFF

clone size: NA
CDR3 length: 20
V gene: TRBV27
D gene: TRBD1
J gene: TRBJ2-6
CDR3 DNA: TGTGCCAGCAGTTTATCGGGGCCCCGGGACAGCCCCTCTGGGGCCAACGTCCTGACTTTC
CDR3 protein: CASSLSGPRDSPSGANVLTF

clone size: few
CDR3 length: 15
V gene: TRBV6-1
D gene: NA
J gene: TRBJ2-6
CDR3 DNA: TGTGCCAGCAGTACGGAGGGGTCTGGGGCCAACGTCCTGACTTTC
CDR3 protein: CASSTEGSGANVLTF

clone size: NA
CDR3 length: 12
V gene: TRBV12-2
D gene: NA
J gene: TRBJ2-7
CDR3 DNA: TGTGCAAGTCGCCCTGACAACTACGAGCAGTACTTC
CDR3 protein: CASRPDNYEQYF

clone size: NA
CDR3 length: 12
V gene: TRBV6-6
D gene: NA
J gene: TRBJ1-3
CDR3 DNA: TGTGCCAGAGGGGCCTTCTCAGGCACCATATATTTT
CDR3 protein: CARGAFSGTIYF

clone size: NA
CDR3 length: 13
V gene: TRBV14
D gene: NA
J gene: TRBJ1-2
CDR3 DNA: TGTGCCAGCAGCCAAGATTATAGCTATGGCTACACCTTC
CDR3 protein: CASSQDYSYGYTF

clone size: NA
CDR3 length: 17
V gene: TRBV7-6
D gene: TRBD2
J gene: TRBJ2-5
CDR3 DNA: TGTGCCAGCAGCTTAGGGAAGACTAGCGGGATAGGGGAGACCCAGTACTTC
CDR3 protein: CASSLGKTSGIGETQYF

clone size: once
CDR3 length: 14
V gene: TRBV5-1
D gene: TRBD1
J gene: TRBJ2-7
CDR3 DNA: TGCGCCAGCAGCTTGGGGACAGGGGTTCTCGAGCAGTACTTC
CDR3 protein: CASSLGTGVLEQYF

clone size: NA
CDR3 length: 14
V gene: TRBV28
D gene: NA
J gene: TRBJ1-5
CDR3 DNA: TGTGCCAGCAGTACCCCTGGCCGATATCAGCCCCAGCATTTT
CDR3 protein: CASSTPGRYQPQHF

clone size: NA
CDR3 length: 15
V gene: TRBV30
D gene: TRBD1
J gene: TRBJ2-1
CDR3 DNA: TGTGCCTGGGGCCTCGGGACAGGGCCTTACAATGAGCAGTTCTTC
CDR3 protein: CAWGLGTGPYNEQFF

clone size: NA
CDR3 length: 13
V gene: TRBV6-5
D gene: NA
J gene: TRBJ1-2
CDR3 DNA: TGTGCCAGCAGTGAAGACAGCAGATATGGCTACACCTTC
CDR3 protein: CASSEDSRYGYTF

clone size: NA
CDR3 length: 16
V gene: TRBV11-3
D gene: TRBD1
J gene: TRBJ2-7
CDR3 DNA: TGTGCCAGCAGTTGGGGACAGGGGGCCGGTTCCTACGAGCAGTACTTC
CDR3 protein: CASSWGQGAGSYEQYF